This T cell receptor beta chain was profiled in a study of cytomegalovirus exposure and HLA in healthy donors. Study results and limitations: TCR beta V- and J-gene trimming was later associated with a missense DCLRE1C variant.

Germline assignment: CDR1 SGHDT and CDR2 YYEEEE. The length of the CDR3 is 14 residues. V lost 2 bases and J 7 bases, leaving 12 bases between the germline ends. This clone was counted a few times. The antigen remains unidentified. The PCR employed 60 Vbeta primers together with 13 Jbeta primers. Libraries were prepared by immunoSEQ multiplex PCR; TCRdb keeps only in-frame clonotypes and omits some of them. Of 160,000 or so clones listed, around 64% are singletons. This TCR derives from a woman aged 30 to 39 in good health and CMV-seronegative. The specimen sequenced was PBMCs. The V call is TRBV5-6, the J call TRBJ1-4, with D perhaps TRBD1 (5 bases). The CDR3 region has the DNA TGTGCCAGCAGCTTAGATCAGGGAACTGAAAAACTGTTTTTT. It is translated as CASSLDQGTEKLFF. Variable domain in full (rest from reference TRBV5-6 and TRBJ1-4): DAGVTQSPTHLIKTRGQQVTLRCSPKSGHDTVSWYQQALGQGPQFIFQYYEEEERQRGNFPDRFSGHQFPNYSSELNVNALLLGDSALYLCASSLDQGTEKLFFGSGTQLSVL.